The clone carrying this TCR beta chain was picked up a small number of times. The sample belongs to a study of spatial heterogeneity in lung cancer. The time point denotes: sample taken at primary tumor resection. Using its own MiXCR run on the 5' RACE reads, TCRdb lists one record per CDR3 protein. The sample lists about 44,000 distinct CDR3 sequences; approximately 15% were seen once. V shed 0 bases, J shed 0 bases, and the junction held 11 bases outside the gene matches. Germline loops: CDR1 LGHNA, CDR2 YNFKEQ. The CDR3 has 19 residues. Sample: PBMCs, taken at surgery. The V and J genes are TRBV4-2 and TRBJ1-5; 7 nucleotides match TRBD1. The sequence came from a male donor with early-stage non-small cell lung cancer. The CDR3 reads CASSQDLITGADSNQPQHF. CDR3 nucleotide sequence: TGTGCCAGCAGCCAAGATCTCATCACAGGGGCCGATAGCAATCAGCCCCAGCATTTT.